The T cell receptor beta chain under discussion was sequenced for a study of blood T cells in healthy people across ages. The CDR3 has 14 amino acids. V shed 1 base, J shed 8 bases, and the junction held 7 bases outside the gene matches. Germline V CDR1 and CDR2: MGHRA, YSYEKL. PCR was performed a second time for 7 to 11 cycles using a sample-barcoded 5' primer and a J-beta primer mix. Each cDNA molecule carried a tag from a template-switch adaptor that contained 12 random nucleotides. TCRdb processed the 5' RACE reads anew with MiXCR; each CDR3 protein has one entry. Among approximately 1,700,000 distinct CDR3 sequences listed, around 40% were seen once.

This TCR was recovered from a human donor in good health. V gene TRBV4-1 combines with J gene TRBJ1-2; TRBD1 matches 7 bases. The sample comprised blood. CDR3 amino acids: CASSQARQGDGYTF. The CDR3 nucleotides read TGCGCCAGCAGCCAAGCCCGACAGGGAGACGGCTACACCTTC.